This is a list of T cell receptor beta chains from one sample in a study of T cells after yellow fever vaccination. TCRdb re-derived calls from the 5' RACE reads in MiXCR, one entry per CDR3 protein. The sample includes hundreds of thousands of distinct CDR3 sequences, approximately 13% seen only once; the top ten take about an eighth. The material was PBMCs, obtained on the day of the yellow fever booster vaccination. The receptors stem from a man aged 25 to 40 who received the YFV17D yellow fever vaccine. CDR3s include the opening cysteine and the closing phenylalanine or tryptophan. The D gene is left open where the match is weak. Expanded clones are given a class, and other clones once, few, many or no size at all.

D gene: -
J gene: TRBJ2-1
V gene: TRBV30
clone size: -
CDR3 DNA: TGTGCCTGGAGCGAAGGGATATTCGGAGGCCAGTTCTTC
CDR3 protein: CAWSEGIFGGQFF

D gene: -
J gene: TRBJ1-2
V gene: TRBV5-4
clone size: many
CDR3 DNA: TGTGCCAGCAGCTGGTTCGGGCTTCGGGATGGCTACACCTTC
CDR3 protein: CASSWFGLRDGYTF

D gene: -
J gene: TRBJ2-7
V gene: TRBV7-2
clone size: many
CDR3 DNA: TGTGCCAGCAGCCTGAAATACGAGCAGTACTTC
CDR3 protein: CASSLKYEQYF

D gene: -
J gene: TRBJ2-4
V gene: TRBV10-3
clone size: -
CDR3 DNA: TGTGCCATCAGTGAGACAGGGAAGGGAGGCGGCAAAAACATTCAGTACTTC
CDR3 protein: CAISETGKGGGKNIQYF

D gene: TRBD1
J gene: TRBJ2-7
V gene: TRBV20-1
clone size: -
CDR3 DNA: TGCAGTGCTAGCGAAGACAGGGGCCCCAACGAGCAGTACTTC
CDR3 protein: CSASEDRGPNEQYF

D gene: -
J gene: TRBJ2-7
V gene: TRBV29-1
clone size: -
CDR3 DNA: TGCAGCGTTATGATCGGGAGTTCCTACGAGCAGTACTTC
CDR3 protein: CSVMIGSSYEQYF

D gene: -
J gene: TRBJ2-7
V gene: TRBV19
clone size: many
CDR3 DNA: TGTGCCAGCAGCTCCGGGTCCTACGAGCAGTACTTC
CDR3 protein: CASSSGSYEQYF

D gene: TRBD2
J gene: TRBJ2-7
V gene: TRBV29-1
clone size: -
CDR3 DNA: TGCAGCGTTGGGCCGTTGGCTAGCGGGGCCTACGAGCAGTACTTC
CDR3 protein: CSVGPLASGAYEQYF

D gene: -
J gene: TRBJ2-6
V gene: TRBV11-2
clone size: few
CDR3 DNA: TGTGCCAGCAGCTTAGATCGAAGATCTGGGGCCAACGTCCTGACTTTC
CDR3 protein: CASSLDRRSGANVLTF

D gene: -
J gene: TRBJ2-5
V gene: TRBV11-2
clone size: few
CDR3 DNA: TGTGCCAGCAGCTCCTTGGTAATGGGGTTCGGCGAGACCCAGTACTTC
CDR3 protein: CASSSLVMGFGETQYF

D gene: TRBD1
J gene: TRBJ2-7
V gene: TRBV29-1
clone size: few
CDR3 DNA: TGCAGCGTTTCTCGACAGGGGATCTACGAGCAGTACTTC
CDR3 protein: CSVSRQGIYEQYF

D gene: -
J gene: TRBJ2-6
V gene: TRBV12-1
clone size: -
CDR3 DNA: TGTGCCAGCAGCTTTCGCCAGGTTGGGGCCAACGTCCTGACTTTC
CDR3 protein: CASSFRQVGANVLTF

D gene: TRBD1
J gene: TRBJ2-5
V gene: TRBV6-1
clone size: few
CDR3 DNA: TGTGCCAGCAAGGACAGGCCGAGGAGGCAAGAGACCCAGTACTTC
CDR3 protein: CASKDRPRRQETQYF

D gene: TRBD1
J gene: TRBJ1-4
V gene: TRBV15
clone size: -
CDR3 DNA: TGTGCCACCAGCAGAGAAATGGACAGGAATGAAAAACTGTTTTTT
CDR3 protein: CATSREMDRNEKLFF

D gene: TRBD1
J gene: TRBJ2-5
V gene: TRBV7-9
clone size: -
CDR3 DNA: TGTGCCAGCAGCATACAGGGGCAAGAGACCCAGTACTTC
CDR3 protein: CASSIQGQETQYF

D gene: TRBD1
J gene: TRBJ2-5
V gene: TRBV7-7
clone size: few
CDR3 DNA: TGTGCCAGCAGCTTAGCCCCCAGTCGGGGGGACAGGGGTGAGACCCAGTACTTC
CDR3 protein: CASSLAPSRGDRGETQYF